The source of this TCR beta chain is a study of cytomegalovirus exposure and HLA in healthy donors. Study observations and caveats: For most subjects, TCR beta sequences were reported to predict HLA-A and HLA-B alleles with accuracy.

PCR amplification relied on 60 Vbeta primers (plus 13 Jbeta primers). The method was immunoSEQ multiplex PCR; TCRdb's version includes in-frame clones alone and lacks a portion of them. This table holds 35,000 to 45,000 clones. In the case of this clone: Antigen unknown.

Sequencing was carried out using PBMCs. The sequence was obtained from a male donor in good health and CMV-seronegative.

The CDR3 DNA reads TGTGCCAGCAGGGCACGCGGCGTTTGGGATACGCAGTATTTT. Protein sequence: CASRARGVWDTQYF. This chain links TRBV27 with TRBJ2-3, with unresolved D. Looked up from germline, CDR1 is MNHEY and CDR2 is SMNVEV (reference sequence). The CDR3 is made up of 14 amino acids. V was pared by 6 bases and J by 6 bases, with 16 bases between.